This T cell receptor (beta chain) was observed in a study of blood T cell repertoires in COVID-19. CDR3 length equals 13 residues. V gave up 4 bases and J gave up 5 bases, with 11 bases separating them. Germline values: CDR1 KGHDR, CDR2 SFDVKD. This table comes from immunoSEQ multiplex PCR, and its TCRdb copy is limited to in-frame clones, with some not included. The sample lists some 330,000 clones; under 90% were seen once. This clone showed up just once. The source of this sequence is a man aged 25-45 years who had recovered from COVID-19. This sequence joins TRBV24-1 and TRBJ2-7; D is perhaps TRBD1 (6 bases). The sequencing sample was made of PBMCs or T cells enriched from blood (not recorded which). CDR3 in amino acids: CATSDTGSDEQYF. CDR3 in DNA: TGTGCCACCAGTGACACAGGGAGCGACGAGCAGTACTTC.